The T cell receptor (beta chain) under discussion was sequenced for a study of memory CD4+ T cells and cytomegalovirus serostatus (dated by TCRdb to between 2018 and 2021). Study-wide context: A total of some 33 healthy Belgian adults, of whom 9 were CMV seropositive and some 25 were CMV seronegative, were included in the cohort. The study sequenced CD4+ memory TCRbeta repertoires of a Belgian cohort with known cytomegalovirus serostatus to replicate a published TCR-based CMV serostatus classifier. What the research found in general, with its limitations: Only CD4+CD45RO+ memory cells were sequenced, in contrast to the original study, in which naive and memory CD4+ and CD8+ populations were covered. Results were interpreted as suggesting that the CMV-associated TCR signature is largely present in the CD4+ memory repertoire. Among the roughly 160 previously reported CMV-associated TCRbeta sequences, about 71 showed up in the CD4+ memory repertoires, with each one found in between one and five individuals. The original-framework classifier achieved a median bootstrapped AUC of 0.95 with a 95% CI of 0.76-1.00 on the Belgian cohort. For CMV serostatus prediction, a median bootstrapped AUC of approximately 0.95 was reached with the original framework, and a median bootstrapped AUC of roughly 0.9 was reached with a US-trained random forest.

A FACSAria II was used to sort memory CD4+ T cells, defined as single viable CD3+CD4+CD8-CD45RO+ cells. CMV serostatus was assessed using a Roche Elecsys assay, by which serum IgG against CMV pp150, pp28, p38 and p52 was detected. After thawing, total CD4+ T cells were enriched by positive selection with CD4 magnetic microbeads. Samples originated from another study that specifically interrogated the CD4+ T cell memory repertoire. Peripheral blood mononuclear cells were isolated and cryopreserved following standard operating procedures; serum was stored at -80 °C. CD3-PerCP (BW264/56), CD4-APC (RPA-T4), CD45RO-PE (UCHT1) and CD8-Pacific Orange (3B5) antibodies were used for staining, and non-viable cells were excluded with Sytox blue. Genomic DNA was extracted from sorted cells with the Quick-DNA Microprep Kit. TCRbeta DNA was amplified with the immunoSEQ hsTCRbeta kit following the manufacturer's protocol. TCRbeta libraries were sequenced on an Illumina MiSeq instrument. As for the authors' bioinformatics: Following removal of out-of-frame sequences, 2 million to 2.5 million distinct TCRbeta sequences were retained, with an average of about 63,000 per individual. Each individual was scored using the number of approximately 160 previously reported CMV-associated TCRbeta sequences that the individual carried and the total number of productive distinct TCRbeta sequences. A beta-binomial model was reimplemented in Python, and scikit-learn random forests with default parameters were trained on data from the US cohort. Classifier performance on the Belgian cohort was summarized as median AUC with percentile confidence intervals calculated over 10,000 bootstrap iterations. The immuneACCESS repertoire file appears here via TCRdb, limited to in-frame rearrangements. These files lack a portion of the clones; in checked studies, under half of the deficit traces to unresolved V genes, and the cause of the others is not known. V and J calls and clone size are given by that table; D and trimming were obtained from the DNA. The sample yields approximately 52,000 clones; just under 80% were counted once. The ten largest clones take up approximately 0.71% of the sample.

The CDR3 numbers 14 residues from cysteine through phenylalanine. The kept DNA is CDR3 alone, 42 bases in frame from the first base. Trimming leaves V shorter by 3 bases and J shorter by 5 bases, with the junction holding 6 bases beyond the gene matches. CDR1 and CDR2, looked up from the germline V gene, are MNHNS and SASEGT. On this clone itself: Its antigen target is currently unknown. Base qualities were left out, and no much larger clone turns up one base away.

The sample comprised memory CD4+ T cells from blood. The TCR comes from an adult in good health and CMV-seronegative. In this chain, TRBV6-1 is recombined with TRBJ2-5, with 7 junctional bases fitting TRBD1. The CDR3 region reads CASSETGKWETQYF. The nucleotides are TGTGCCAGCAGTGAGACAGGGAAGTGGGAGACCCAGTACTTC.